This entry concerns a single TCR beta chain. What it recognizes is unknown. Primers for the PCR totalled 60 Vbeta and 13 Jbeta. The method was immunoSEQ multiplex PCR; TCRdb's version includes in-frame clones alone and lacks a portion of them. Seen here are some 150,000 clones, more than 75% observed once, and the top ten hold less than 5.5%. This specimen comes from a study of cytomegalovirus exposure and HLA in healthy donors. Whole-study results and caveats: The number of N-insertions in an Asian-associated ancestry cluster was reportedly below the roughly 620-donor mean in a later analysis. Generally TCR sequences proved uncommon, though certain public TCRs appeared in numerous donors. Analysis performed later showed TCR beta chains linked to HLA being more clonally expanded than equally common others.

Germline V gene sequence: CDR1 SEHNR, CDR2 FQNEAQ (reference sequence). V lost 2 bases to trimming and J lost 7 bases, with 6 bases between them. CDR3 length equals 13 residues. The source material was PBMCs. This TCR was recovered from a woman aged 25 to 39 in good health and CMV-seronegative. The rearrangement links TRBV7-9 to TRBJ2-6; D remains ambiguous. The CDR3: CASSLSVANVLTF. CDR3 DNA: TGTGCCAGCAGCTTATCCGTTGCCAACGTCCTGACTTTC.